Below, 18 T cell receptor beta chains from the same sample are listed, as sequenced in a study of blood T cell repertoires in COVID-19. Data came from immunoSEQ multiplex PCR; TCRdb stores just in-frame clones and leaves some out. The sample consists of about 210,000 clones, approximately 84% of them appearing once. The sequenced sample was peripheral blood. All receptors come from a woman aged 80 or over with COVID-19, enrolled during active disease.

The gene calls are TRBV6-4 and TRBJ2-2; the match to TRBD2 covers 8 bases. The CDR3 consists of 14 residues. The germline CDR1 and CDR2 sequences are MRHNA and SNTAGT. The CDR3 DNA sequence: TGTGCTCATCCCTTAGCGGGAAACACCGGGGAGCTGTTTTTT. Encoded protein: CAHPLAGNTGELFF.

The chain has TRBV3-1 (or the pseudogene TRBV3-2) and TRBJ1-2; TRBD1 matches at 7 bases. The CDR3 runs to 15 residues. Germline values: CDR1 LGHDT, CDR2 YNNKEL (reference sequence). V shed 6 bases and J 8 bases; nucleotides not matched to a gene: 15. CDR3 residues: CASSLDRPGGSGYTF. The CDR3 DNA reads TGTGCCAGCAGTCTGGACAGGCCTGGGGGGTCGGGCTACACCTTC.

V and J are TRBV11-2 and TRBJ1-5, with 7 bases fitting TRBD1. In germline, CDR1 is SGHAT, CDR2 FQNNGV. The CDR3 is 13 residues long. V shed 4 bases and J 16 bases; nucleotides not matched to a gene: 13. The CDR3 DNA is TGTGCCAGCAGCTCCTCGACAGGGACGAGGGAACATTTT. Protein sequence: CASSSSTGTREHF. The full variable domain, its missing parts supplied by reference TRBV11-2 and TRBJ1-5, is EAGVAQSPRYKIIEKRQSVAFWCNPISGHATLYWYQQILGQGPKLLIQFQNNGVVDDSQLPKDRFSAERLKGVDSTLKIQPAKLEDSAVYLCASSSSTGTREHFGDGTRLSIL.

This clone was counted once. The CDR3 nucleotides are TGTGCCAGCAGCCACGACAGGGGGGGTGAAGCTTTCTTT. As protein: CASSHDRGGEAFF. V and J are TRBV3-1 (or the pseudogene TRBV3-2) and TRBJ1-1; TRBD1 matches 9 bases. In germline, CDR1 is LGHDT, CDR2 YNNKEL (reference sequence). Trimming cost V 3 bases and J 7 bases; bases outside gene matches: 3. The CDR3 extends over 13 amino acids.

CDR3 nucleotides: TGCGCCAGCAGAGTAAGGGAGTCCGGGGAGGGCCGGTCTGGGGAGCAGTTCTTC. Its protein is CASRVRESGEGRSGEQFF. J is TRBJ2-1 and V is TRBV4-1, with 7 positions matching TRBD2. J gave up 10 bases and V 6 bases, and 24 bases lay outside the gene matches. Germline loops: CDR1 MGHRA, CDR2 YSYEKL. There are 18 residues in the CDR3.

This chain uses TRBV5-8 with TRBJ2-7; a weak D match, TRBD2 (7 bases). The CDR3 sequence is 14 residues long. The V and J ends lost 0 bases and 7 bases respectively, with 14 bases between them. Looked up from germline, CDR1 is SGHTS and CDR2 is YDEGEE. This CDR3 reads CASSLVGGGREQYF. The CDR3 DNA reads as TGTGCCAGCAGCTTGGTCGGCGGGGGCAGAGAGCAGTACTTC. The full variable domain, completed using reference TRBV5-8 and TRBJ2-7, is EAGVTQSPTHLIKTRGQQATLRCSPISGHTSVYWYQQALGLGLQFLLWYDEGEERNRGNFPPRFSGRQFPNYSSELNVNALELEDSALYLCASSLVGGGREQYFGPGTRLTVT.

This clone came up once. The chain recombines TRBV19 with TRBJ2-1, with 10 bases identical to TRBD1. Germline V gene data show CDR1 as LNHDA and CDR2 as SQIVND (reference sequence). The CDR3 contains 13 residues. The trim removed 7 bases at V and 10 bases at J, leaving 7 bases unmatched. CDR3 sequence: CASTPTGGSEQFF. CDR3 bases: TGTGCCAGTACCCCGACAGGGGGCAGCGAGCAGTTCTTC. The full variable domain, rest sourced from reference TRBV19 and TRBJ2-1, is DGGITQSPKYLFRKEGQNVTLSCEQNLNHDAMYWYRQDPGQGLRLIYYSQIVNDFQKGDIAEGYSVSREKKESFPLTVTSAQKNPTAFYLCASTPTGGSEQFFGPGTRLTVL.

This rearrangement joins TRBV6-1 to TRBJ1-2; 7 positions agree with TRBD1. The CDR3 has 13 amino acids. With 2 bases clipped from V and 8 bases from J, the junction kept 5 bases outside the gene matches. Germline CDR1 reads MNHNS; CDR2 reads SASEGT. CDR3 region: CASSETGEWGYTF. The CDR3 region has the DNA TGTGCCAGCAGTGAAACAGGGGAATGGGGCTACACCTTC.

In its sample, this clone was seen once. The chain joins TRBV30 to TRBJ2-1, with no clear D. Trimming left V 1 base short and J 4 bases short, with 8 bases between. The CDR3 sequence is 13 residues long. CDR1 and CDR2 from the germline V gene are GTSNPN and SVGIG (reference sequence). CDR3 protein: CAWSEAVYNEQFF. As DNA, the CDR3 is TGTGCCTGGAGTGAGGCGGTTTACAATGAGCAGTTCTTC.

The chain is built from TRBV15 and TRBJ2-5; a weak D match, TRBD2 (8 bases). Trimming stripped 3 bases from V and 5 bases from J, with 19 bases between. The CDR3 is made up of 16 amino acids. CDR1 is LNHNV, CDR2 YYDKDF, per germline (reference sequence). CDR3 protein: CATSRGTAGVTETQYF. The CDR3 region has the DNA TGTGCCACCAGCAGGGGGACAGCGGGAGTTACGGAGACCCAGTACTTC.

J is TRBJ1-4 and V is TRBV5-1; D uncertain. This CDR3 comprises 15 residues. V was shortened by 0 bases and J by 3 bases, with 9 bases between the two germline ends. Germline V gene lookup returns CDR1 SGHRS and CDR2 YFSETQ. CDR3 nucleotides: TGCGCCAGCAGCTTGGACGGGTTGCCTAATGAAAAACTGTTTTTT. This sequence encodes CASSLDGLPNEKLFF.

The chain carries TRBV15 and TRBJ2-1; TRBD1 matches at 8 bases. Per the germline V gene, CDR1 is LNHNV and CDR2 is YYDKDF (reference sequence). Trimming cost V 4 bases and J 3 bases; bases outside gene matches: 5. This CDR3 has 15 residues. CDR3 nucleotide sequence: TGTGCCACCAGCAAACAGGGGGGTGGCTACAATGAGCAGTTCTTC. Translating gives CATSKQGGGYNEQFF.

This clone has a handful of counts. This rearrangement joins TRBV18 to TRBJ2-5; D possibly corresponds to TRBD2 (5 bases). The CDR3 length is 13 residues. Germline assignment: CDR1 KGHSH and CDR2 LQKENI. Trimming removed 3 bases at V and 5 bases at J, with 10 bases between. In nucleotides, the CDR3 is TGTGCCAGCTCACCGGTTTCGGGGGAGACCCAGTACTTC. It is translated as CASSPVSGETQYF.

The chain couples TRBV3-1 (or the pseudogene TRBV3-2) to TRBJ1-2; 8 nucleotides line up with TRBD1. This CDR3 is built from 15 residues. V trimming: 2 bases; J trimming: 8 bases; junction bases outside the gene matches: 10. Germline V CDR1 and CDR2: LGHDT, YNNKEL (reference sequence). The CDR3: CASSQPPGTGTGYTF. CDR3 nucleotide sequence: TGTGCCAGCAGCCAACCTCCCGGGACAGGAACCGGCTACACCTTC.

The chain employs TRBV6-5 and TRBJ2-1, with 7 positions matching TRBD2. The V segment lost 6 bases and the J segment 8 bases; nucleotides outside the gene matches: 7. Germline CDR1 is MNHEY and CDR2 is SVGAGI. The CDR3 consists of 13 residues. The CDR3 DNA reads TGTGCCAGCAGCCGGACTAGGGGCGATGAGCAGTTCTTC. As protein: CASSRTRGDEQFF.

The chain is built from TRBV5-1 and TRBJ1-6; 8 bases map to TRBD1. CDR3 size: 14 residues. Germline assignment: CDR1 SGHRS and CDR2 YFSETQ. V trimming: 4 bases; J trimming: 10 bases; junction bases outside the gene matches: 7. The CDR3 is CASSPQGAGSPLHF. In DNA, the CDR3 is TGCGCCAGCAGCCCTCAGGGGGCAGGATCACCCCTCCACTTT.

This rearrangement joins TRBV5-1 to TRBJ2-5; TRBD2 agrees at 7 bases. Looked up from germline, CDR1 is SGHRS and CDR2 is YFSETQ. The CDR3 runs 17 residues. J lost 4 bases, V lost 1 base, and 13 bases had no gene match. This CDR3 reads CASSLMVVGGRGETQYF. CDR3 sequence (DNA): TGCGCCAGCAGCTTGATGGTGGTCGGAGGGAGGGGAGAGACCCAGTACTTC. The full variable domain, with the rest looked up from reference TRBV5-1 and TRBJ2-5, is KAGVTQTPRYLIKTRGQQVTLSCSPISGHRSVSWYQQTPGQGLQFLFEYFSETQRNKGNFPGRFSGRQFSNSRSEMNVSTLELGDSALYLCASSLMVVGGRGETQYFGPGTRLLVL.

V is TRBV4-1 and J is TRBJ1-1; 11 bases map to TRBD1. There are 16 residues in the CDR3. Germline values: CDR1 MGHRA, CDR2 YSYEKL. After removal of 9 bases from V and 7 bases from J, the junction contained 16 bases not matched to a gene. CDR3 nucleotides: TGCGCCAGTACGCGAAGTCCGGGACAGGGGGGTTTTGAAGCTTTCTTT. Protein: CASTRSPGQGGFEAFF.